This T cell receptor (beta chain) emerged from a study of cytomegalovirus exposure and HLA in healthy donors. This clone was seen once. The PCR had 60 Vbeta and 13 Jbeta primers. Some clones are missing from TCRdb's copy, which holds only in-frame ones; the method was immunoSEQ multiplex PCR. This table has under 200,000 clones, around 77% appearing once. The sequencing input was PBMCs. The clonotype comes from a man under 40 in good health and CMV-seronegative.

The CDR3 reads CSAKADTQYF. The CDR3 nucleotides read TGCAGTGCAAAAGCGGATACGCAGTATTTT. The chain recombines TRBV20-1 with TRBJ2-3; D call uncertain. This CDR3 comprises 10 residues. Germline CDR1 is DFQATT and CDR2 is SNEGSKA (reference sequence). V was trimmed by 6 bases and J by 6 bases, leaving 7 bases between them.